The TCR beta chain under discussion was sequenced for a study of blood T cell repertoires in COVID-19. Whole-study context: The samples span acute and convalescent COVID-19 from the United States, Italy and Spain. The cDNA or gDNA used as material had been derived from T cells, B-cell-depleted T cells, or PBMCs.

Trimming stripped 4 bases from V and 4 bases from J, with 14 bases between. CDR3 length equals 14 residues. The V gene's germline CDR1 is SGHRS and CDR2 YFSETQ. Generated by immunoSEQ multiplex PCR, the TCRdb table keeps only in-frame clones and is missing some. This table has more than 100,000 clones, 75% to 90% appearing once. The rearrangement joins TRBV5-1 to TRBJ2-5, with a tentative D call TRBD1 (5 bases). The receptor comes from a man aged 45-60 years with active or convalescent COVID-19. Sequencing used peripheral blood. Here the CDR3 reads CASSNQGRAETQYF. Here the CDR3 DNA reads TGCGCCAGCAGCAACCAGGGCAGGGCAGAGACCCAGTACTTC.